These 8 T cell receptor beta chains were all obtained from the same sample, sequenced in a study of cytomegalovirus exposure and HLA in healthy donors. Amplification used 60 Vbeta primers and 13 Jbeta primers. Data came from immunoSEQ multiplex PCR; TCRdb stores just in-frame clones and leaves some out. The sample lists 150,000 or so clones, approximately 80% occurring once. The specimen was PBMCs. The receptors here all came from a man younger than 40 in good health and CMV-seropositive.

V usage is TRBV6-5 and J usage is TRBJ2-7; 13 nucleotides agree with TRBD2. The CDR3 extends over 15 amino acids. Germline V CDR1 and CDR2: MNHEY, SVGAGI. V gave up 3 bases and J gave up 4 bases; unmatched junction bases: 3. CDR3 residues: CASSYRTSGSYEQYF. CDR3 bases: TGTGCCAGCAGTTATAGGACTAGCGGGAGTTACGAGCAGTACTTC.

The chain uses TRBV7-6 and TRBJ2-5; possibly TRBD2 for D (5 bases). Trimming left V 5 bases short and J 1 base short, with 11 bases between. Germline assignment: CDR1 SGHVS and CDR2 FNYEAQ. The CDR3 length is 14 residues. The CDR3 DNA is TGTGCCAGCAGCCAAGGTGGGAGCCAAGAGACCCAGTACTTC. Translation: CASSQGGSQETQYF.

The chain couples TRBV28 to TRBJ2-1; a weak D match, TRBD2 (5 bases). The CDR3 totals 16 residues. The V end was cut by 2 bases, the J end by 2 bases, with 13 bases between. CDR1 and CDR2 (germline): MDHEN, SYDVKM. The CDR3: CASSLRRLSPYNEQFF. The CDR3 region has the DNA TGTGCCAGCAGTTTACGGAGGCTAAGCCCCTACAATGAGCAGTTCTTC.

The chain is built from TRBV28 and TRBJ2-7, with 7 bases aligning to TRBD2. This CDR3 comprises 15 residues. Germline CDR1 is MDHEN and CDR2 is SYDVKM. V trimming: 2 bases; J trimming: 4 bases; junction bases outside the gene matches: 8. The CDR3 nucleotides are TGTGCCAGCAGTTTAATGGGGGAGGGGACTTACGAGCAGTACTTC. It yields the protein CASSLMGEGTYEQYF.

This clone has a single count. V is TRBV7-9 and J is TRBJ2-3, with D maybe TRBD2 (6 bases). Trimming took 5 bases from V and 3 from J, leaving 18 bases between them. Germline V gene lookup returns CDR1 SEHNR and CDR2 FQNEAQ (reference sequence). This CDR3 contains 16 residues. CDR3 region: CASSPRTGRWTDTQYF. The CDR3 region has the DNA TGTGCCAGCAGCCCCCGGACCGGGAGATGGACAGATACGCAGTATTTT.

The chain uses TRBV12-5 and TRBJ2-7; D gene uncertain. The CDR3 extends over 16 amino acids. Germline V gene lookup returns CDR1 LGHNT and CDR2 FRNRAP. V was clipped by 6 bases and J by 6 bases, with 24 bases between them. The CDR3 here is CASGQRTPSSVSEQYF. CDR3 nucleotide sequence: TGTGCTAGTGGCCAAAGAACCCCGTCGTCCGTGAGCGAGCAGTACTTC.

In this sample, this clone turned up once. The chain uses TRBV27 and TRBJ1-1; 8 bases line up with TRBD1. The germline V gene encodes CDR1 MNHEY and CDR2 SMNVEV (reference sequence). The trim removed 2 bases at V and 5 bases at J, leaving 7 bases unmatched. The CDR3 loop spans 15 amino acids. CDR3 sequence (DNA): TGTGCCAGCAGTTTAGACAGGGGATTGGGAACTGAAGCTTTCTTT. It is translated as CASSLDRGLGTEAFF.

The chain joins TRBV5-4 to TRBJ2-5, with D hard to call. The germline V gene encodes CDR1 SGHNT and CDR2 YYREEE (reference sequence). Trimming took 0 bases from V and 0 from J, leaving 3 bases between them. The CDR3 is made up of 13 amino acids. CDR3 residues: CASSLDYQETQYF. In nucleotides, the CDR3 is TGTGCCAGCAGCTTGGACTACCAAGAGACCCAGTACTTC.